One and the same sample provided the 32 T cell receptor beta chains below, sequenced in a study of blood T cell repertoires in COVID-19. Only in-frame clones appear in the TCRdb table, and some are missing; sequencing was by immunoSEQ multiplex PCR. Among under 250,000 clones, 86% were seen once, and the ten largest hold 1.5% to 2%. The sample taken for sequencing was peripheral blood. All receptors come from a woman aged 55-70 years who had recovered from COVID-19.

CDR3 nucleotides: TGTGCCACCGGGGGGTCCTATAATTCACCCCTCCACTTT. Its translation: CATGGSYNSPLHF. This chain connects TRBV18 to TRBJ1-6; TRBD1 might be the D (5 bases). The CDR3 consists of 13 residues. Between the trimmed V and J ends, which lost 10 bases and 1 base, there was a span of 8 bases. Germline V lookup: CDR1 KGHSH, CDR2 LQKENI.

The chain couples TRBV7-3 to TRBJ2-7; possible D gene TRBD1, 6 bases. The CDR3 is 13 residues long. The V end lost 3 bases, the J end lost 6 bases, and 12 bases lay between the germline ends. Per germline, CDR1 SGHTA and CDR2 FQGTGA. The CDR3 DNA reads TGTGCCAGCAGCTTTCACAGGGCGTCCGAGCAGTACTTC. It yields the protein CASSFHRASEQYF.

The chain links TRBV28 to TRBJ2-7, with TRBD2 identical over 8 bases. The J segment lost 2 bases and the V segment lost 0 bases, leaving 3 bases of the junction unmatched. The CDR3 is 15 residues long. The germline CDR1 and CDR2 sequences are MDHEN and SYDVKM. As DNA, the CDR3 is TGTGCCAGCAGTTTATGGGCGGGGGGAACCTACGAGCAGTACTTC. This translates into CASSLWAGGTYEQYF.

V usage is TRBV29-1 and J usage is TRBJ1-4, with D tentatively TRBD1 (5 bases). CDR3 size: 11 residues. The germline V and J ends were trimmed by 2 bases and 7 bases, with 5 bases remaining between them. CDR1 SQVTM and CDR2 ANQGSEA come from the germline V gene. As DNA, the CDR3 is TGCAGCGTTGAACAGGGTGAAAAACTGTTTTTT. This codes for CSVEQGEKLFF. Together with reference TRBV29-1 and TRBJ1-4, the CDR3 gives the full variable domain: SAVISQKPSRDICQRGTSLTIQCQVDSQVTMMFWYRQQPGQSLTLIATANQGSEATYESGFVIDKFPISRPNLTFSTLTVSNMSPEDSSIYLCSVEQGEKLFFGSGTQLSVL.

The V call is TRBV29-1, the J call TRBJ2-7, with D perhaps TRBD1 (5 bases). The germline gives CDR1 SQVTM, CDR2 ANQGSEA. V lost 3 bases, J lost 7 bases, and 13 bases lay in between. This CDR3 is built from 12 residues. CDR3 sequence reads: CSVDDSLEEQYF. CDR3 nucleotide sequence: TGCAGCGTTGATGACAGTTTAGAAGAGCAGTACTTC.

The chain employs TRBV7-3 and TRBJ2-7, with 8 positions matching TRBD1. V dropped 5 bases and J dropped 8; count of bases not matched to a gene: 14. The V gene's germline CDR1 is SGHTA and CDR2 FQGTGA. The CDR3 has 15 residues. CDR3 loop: CASSPKDRDLKKQYF. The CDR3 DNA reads TGTGCCAGCAGCCCCAAGGACAGGGACCTTAAGAAGCAGTACTTC.

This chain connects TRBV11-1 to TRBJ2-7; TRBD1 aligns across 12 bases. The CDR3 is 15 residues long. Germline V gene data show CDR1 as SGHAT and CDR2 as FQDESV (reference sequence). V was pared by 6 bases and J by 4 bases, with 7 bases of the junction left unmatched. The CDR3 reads CASSQLGQGAYEQYF. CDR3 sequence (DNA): TGTGCCAGCAGTCAATTGGGACAGGGGGCTTACGAGCAGTACTTC.

The CDR3: CAIGQGRYNEQFF. CDR3 nucleotides: TGTGCCATCGGACAGGGGAGATACAATGAGCAGTTCTTC. The chain is built from TRBV19 and TRBJ2-1, with 9 bases lining up with TRBD1. CDR1 LNHDA and CDR2 SQIVND come from the germline V gene (reference sequence). This CDR3 comprises 13 residues. Trimming at V came to 10 bases and at J to 4 bases, leaving 5 bases not matched to a gene.

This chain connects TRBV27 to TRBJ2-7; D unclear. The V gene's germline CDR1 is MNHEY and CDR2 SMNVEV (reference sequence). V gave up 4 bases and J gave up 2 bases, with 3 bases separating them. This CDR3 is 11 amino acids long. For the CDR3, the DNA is TGTGCCAGCAGTTCCGCCTACGAGCAGTACTTC. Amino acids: CASSSAYEQYF.

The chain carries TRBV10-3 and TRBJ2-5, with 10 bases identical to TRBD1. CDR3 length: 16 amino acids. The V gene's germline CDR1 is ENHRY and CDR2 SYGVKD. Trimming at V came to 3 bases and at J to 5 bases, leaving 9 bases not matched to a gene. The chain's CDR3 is CAISDPLRGQGETQYF. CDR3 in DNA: TGTGCCATCAGTGACCCCCTGCGGGGACAGGGGGAGACCCAGTACTTC.

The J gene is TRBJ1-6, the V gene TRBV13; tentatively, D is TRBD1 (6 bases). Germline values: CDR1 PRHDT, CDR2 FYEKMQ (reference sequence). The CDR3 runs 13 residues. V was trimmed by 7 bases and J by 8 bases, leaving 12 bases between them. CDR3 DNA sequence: TGTGCCAGCACCGGTGGGGGCCATTCACCCCTCCACTTT. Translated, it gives CASTGGGHSPLHF.

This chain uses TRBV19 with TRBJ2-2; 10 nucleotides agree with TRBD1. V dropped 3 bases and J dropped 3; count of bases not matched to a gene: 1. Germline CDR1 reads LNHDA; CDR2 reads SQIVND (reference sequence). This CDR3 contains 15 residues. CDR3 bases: TGTGCCAGTAGTATTGGGACAGGGGACACCGGGGAGCTGTTTTTT. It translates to CASSIGTGDTGELFF.

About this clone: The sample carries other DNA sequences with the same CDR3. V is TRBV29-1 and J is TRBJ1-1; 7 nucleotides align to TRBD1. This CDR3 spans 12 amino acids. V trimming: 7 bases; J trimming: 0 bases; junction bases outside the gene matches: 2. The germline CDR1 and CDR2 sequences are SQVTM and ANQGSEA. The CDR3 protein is CSAGQLNTEAFF. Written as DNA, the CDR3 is TGCAGCGCGGGACAGCTGAACACTGAAGCTTTCTTT.

DNA of the CDR3: TGTGCCAGCAGTTACGGGGGGGACTACGAGCAGTACTTC. Translated: CASSYGGDYEQYF. The rearrangement links TRBV6-5 to TRBJ2-7; TRBD2 aligns across 7 bases. V lost 2 bases, J lost 3 bases, and 1 base stayed unmatched. Germline assignment: CDR1 MNHEY and CDR2 SVGAGI. This CDR3 is 13 amino acids long.

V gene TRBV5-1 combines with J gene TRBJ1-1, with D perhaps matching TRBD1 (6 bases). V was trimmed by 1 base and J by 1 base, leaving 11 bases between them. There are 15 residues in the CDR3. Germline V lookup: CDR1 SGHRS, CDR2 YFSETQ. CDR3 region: CASSLMGAGNTEAFF. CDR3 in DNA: TGCGCCAGCAGCTTGATGGGGGCTGGGAACACTGAAGCTTTCTTT.

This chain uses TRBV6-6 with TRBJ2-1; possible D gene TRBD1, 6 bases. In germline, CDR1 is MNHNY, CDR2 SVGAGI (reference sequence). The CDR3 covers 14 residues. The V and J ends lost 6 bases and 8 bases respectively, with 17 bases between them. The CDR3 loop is CASSFGLGADEQFF. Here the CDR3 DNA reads TGTGCCAGCAGCTTCGGACTGGGGGCGGATGAGCAGTTCTTC.

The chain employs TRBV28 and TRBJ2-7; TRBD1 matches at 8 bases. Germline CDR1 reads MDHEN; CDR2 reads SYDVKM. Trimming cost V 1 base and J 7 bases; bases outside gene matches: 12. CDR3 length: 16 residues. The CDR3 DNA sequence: TGTGCCAGCAGTTTATTTTCTTTCCAGGGGGCCAGGGAGCAGTACTTC. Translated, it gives CASSLFSFQGAREQYF.

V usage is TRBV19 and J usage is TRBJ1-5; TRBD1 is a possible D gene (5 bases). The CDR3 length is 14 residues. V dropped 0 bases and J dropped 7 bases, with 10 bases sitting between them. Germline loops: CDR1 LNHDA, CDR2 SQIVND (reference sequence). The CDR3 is CASSIDRGGQPQHF. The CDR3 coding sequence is TGTGCCAGTAGTATAGATCGTGGGGGGCAGCCCCAGCATTTT.

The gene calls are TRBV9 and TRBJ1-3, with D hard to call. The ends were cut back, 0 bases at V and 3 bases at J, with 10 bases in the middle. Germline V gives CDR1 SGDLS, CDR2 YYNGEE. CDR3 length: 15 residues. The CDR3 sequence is CASSVGRQDGNTIYF. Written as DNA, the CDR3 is TGTGCCAGCAGCGTAGGCAGGCAGGATGGAAACACCATATATTTT.

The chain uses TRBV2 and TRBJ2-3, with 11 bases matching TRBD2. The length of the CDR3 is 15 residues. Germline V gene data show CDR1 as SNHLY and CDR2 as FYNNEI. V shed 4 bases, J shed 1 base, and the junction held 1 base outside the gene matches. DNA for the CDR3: TGTGCCAGCAGTGCACTAGCGGGGGGCACAGATACGCAGTATTTT. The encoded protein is CASSALAGGTDTQYF.

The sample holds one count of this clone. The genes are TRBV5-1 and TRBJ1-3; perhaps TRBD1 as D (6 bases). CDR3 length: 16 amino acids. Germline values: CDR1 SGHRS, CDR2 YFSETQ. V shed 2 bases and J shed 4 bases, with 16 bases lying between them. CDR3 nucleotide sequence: TGCGCCAGCAGCTTCTGGGCAGGGGTTCGCGGAAACACCATATATTTT. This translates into CASSFWAGVRGNTIYF. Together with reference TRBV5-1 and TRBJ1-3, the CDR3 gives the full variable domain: KAGVTQTPRYLIKTRGQQVTLSCSPISGHRSVSWYQQTPGQGLQFLFEYFSETQRNKGNFPGRFSGRQFSNSRSEMNVSTLELGDSALYLCASSFWAGVRGNTIYFGEGSWLTVV.

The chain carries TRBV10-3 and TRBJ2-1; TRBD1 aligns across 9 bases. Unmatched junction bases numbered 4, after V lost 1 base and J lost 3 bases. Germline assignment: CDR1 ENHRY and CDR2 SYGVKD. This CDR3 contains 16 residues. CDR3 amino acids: CAISELTGGVYNEQFF. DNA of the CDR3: TGTGCCATCAGTGAGTTGACAGGGGGTGTCTACAATGAGCAGTTCTTC.

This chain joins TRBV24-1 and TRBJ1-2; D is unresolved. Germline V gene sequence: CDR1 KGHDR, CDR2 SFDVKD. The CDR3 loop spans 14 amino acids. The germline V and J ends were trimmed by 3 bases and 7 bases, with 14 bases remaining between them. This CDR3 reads CATSDPRREVGYTF. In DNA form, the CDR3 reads TGTGCCACCAGTGATCCTAGGAGGGAGGTTGGCTACACCTTC.

The CDR3 reads CASSPTRDRVRYEQYF. The CDR3, as DNA: TGTGCCAGCAGCCCCACCCGGGACAGGGTAAGGTACGAGCAGTACTTC. This chain connects TRBV13 to TRBJ2-7; TRBD1 agrees at 9 bases. V was pared by 5 bases and J by 4 bases, with 12 bases of the junction left unmatched. This CDR3 is built from 16 residues. Germline V gene lookup returns CDR1 PRHDT and CDR2 FYEKMQ (reference sequence).

CDR3 nucleotides: TGTGCCAGTAGGAGACAGGGTACCCACGAGCAGTACTTC. It yields the protein CASRRQGTHEQYF. The V call is TRBV19, the J call TRBJ2-7, with 7 bases lining up with TRBD1. With V trimmed by 6 bases and J by 5 bases, 7 bases remained unmatched. The CDR3 spans 13 residues. Germline values: CDR1 LNHDA, CDR2 SQIVND (reference sequence).

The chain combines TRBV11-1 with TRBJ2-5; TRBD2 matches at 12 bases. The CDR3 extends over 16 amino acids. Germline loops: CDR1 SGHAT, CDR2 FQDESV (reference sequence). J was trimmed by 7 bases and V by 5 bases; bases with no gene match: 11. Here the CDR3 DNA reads TGTGCCAGCAGCAGACTAGCGGGGGCCTCGCGAGGGACCCAGTACTTC. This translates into CASSRLAGASRGTQYF.

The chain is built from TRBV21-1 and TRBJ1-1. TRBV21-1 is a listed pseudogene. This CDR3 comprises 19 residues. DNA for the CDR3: TGTGCCAGCAGCAATCCCGACTCCCTAATTAGCCGGGATGGCACTGAAGCTTTCTTT. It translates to CASSNPDSLISRDGTEAFF.

CDR3 DNA sequence: TGTGCCAGCAGTTCGTGGACGGACAGGGGAGAGTATGGCTACACCTTC. Translation gives CASSSWTDRGEYGYTF. The V call is TRBV6-5, the J call TRBJ1-2, with 9 bases identical to TRBD1. V lost 4 bases to trimming and J lost 5 bases; unmatched junction nucleotides: 11. CDR3 length equals 16 residues. From germline, CDR1 is MNHEY and CDR2 SVGAGI.

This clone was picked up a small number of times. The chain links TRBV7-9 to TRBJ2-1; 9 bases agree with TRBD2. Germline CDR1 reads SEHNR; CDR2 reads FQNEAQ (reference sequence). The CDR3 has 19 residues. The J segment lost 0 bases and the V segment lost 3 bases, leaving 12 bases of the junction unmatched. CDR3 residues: CASSFDLAGGLPSYNEQFF. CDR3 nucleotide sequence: TGTGCCAGCAGCTTCGATCTGGCGGGGGGGCTCCCCTCCTACAATGAGCAGTTCTTC.

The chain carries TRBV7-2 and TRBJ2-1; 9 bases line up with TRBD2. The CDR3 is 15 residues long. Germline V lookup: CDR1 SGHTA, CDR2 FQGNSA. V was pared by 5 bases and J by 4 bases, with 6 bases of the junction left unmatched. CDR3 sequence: CASSERTSAYNEQFF. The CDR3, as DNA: TGTGCCAGCAGCGAAAGGACTAGCGCTTACAATGAGCAGTTCTTC.

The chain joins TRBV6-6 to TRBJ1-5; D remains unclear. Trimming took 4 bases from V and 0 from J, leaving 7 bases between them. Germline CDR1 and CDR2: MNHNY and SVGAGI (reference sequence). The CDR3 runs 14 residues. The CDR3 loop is CASSSFYSNQPQHF. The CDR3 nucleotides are TGTGCCAGCAGTTCTTTTTATAGCAATCAGCCCCAGCATTTT.

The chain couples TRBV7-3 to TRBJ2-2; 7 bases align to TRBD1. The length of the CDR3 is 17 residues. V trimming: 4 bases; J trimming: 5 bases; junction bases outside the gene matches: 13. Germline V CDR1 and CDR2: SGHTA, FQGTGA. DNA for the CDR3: TGTGCCAGCAGCTCCTATGGGGGACAGATCCCAACCGGGGAGCTGTTTTTT. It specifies CASSSYGGQIPTGELFF.